This T cell receptor (beta chain) was sequenced during a study of blood T cell repertoires in COVID-19. This clone has only one observation. Clones were sequenced by immunoSEQ multiplex PCR, and TCRdb holds only the in-frame ones, with some missing. The sample contains about 210,000 clones, 80% to 90% of which appear only once. This sequence was found in a woman aged 50 to 65 with active or convalescent COVID-19. Sequenced material: peripheral blood.

The CDR3 bases are TGTGCCAGCAGCGGACAGGTGAACACCGGGGAGCTGTTTTTT. Amino acid sequence: CASSGQVNTGELFF. The V and J genes are TRBV7-8 and TRBJ2-2, with TRBD1 matching over 7 bases. The CDR3 is made up of 14 amino acids. Germline loops: CDR1 SGHVS, CDR2 FQNEAQ. V shed 5 bases and J 1 base; nucleotides not matched to a gene: 1.